The 28 T cell receptor beta chains listed next were all sequenced from one sample in a study of T cell responses to AZD1222 COVID-19 vaccine. TCRdb's copy holds only in-frame clones and misses some; the assay was immunoSEQ multiplex PCR. The table shows roughly 180,000 clones, with more than 85% occurring only once. Sequenced here: peripheral blood, sampled 28 days after the second AZD1222 dose. These receptors came from an adult who received the AZD1222 COVID-19 vaccine.

The chain employs TRBV7-9 and TRBJ1-5; D call uncertain. This CDR3 has 13 amino acids. The V end lost 3 bases, the J end lost 7 bases, and 10 bases lay between the germline ends. Germline lookup yields CDR1 SEHNR and CDR2 FQNEAQ (reference sequence). CDR3 protein: CASSFEGGQPQHF. In nucleotides, the CDR3 is TGTGCCAGCAGCTTTGAGGGAGGCCAGCCCCAGCATTTT.

The chain carries TRBV10-3 and TRBJ2-1; TRBD1 aligns across 11 bases. J lost 3 bases, V lost 6 bases, and 7 bases had no gene match. Germline V lookup: CDR1 ENHRY, CDR2 SYGVKD. The CDR3 spans 16 residues. CDR3 DNA: TGTGCCATCAGGTCGGGACAGGGGGATAGCTACAATGAGCAGTTCTTC. As protein: CAIRSGQGDSYNEQFF.

This clone was observed once. The chain joins TRBV11-3 to TRBJ2-2; TRBD1 aligns across 7 bases. This CDR3 comprises 15 residues. Germline assignment: CDR1 SGHNT and CDR2 YENEEA. V shed 6 bases, J shed 0 bases, and the junction held 4 bases outside the gene matches. In nucleotides, the CDR3 is TGTGCCAGCAGTCCCGGGACAGCGAACACCGGGGAGCTGTTTTTT. Residues: CASSPGTANTGELFF. The variable domain in full, completed from reference TRBV11-3 and TRBJ2-2, reads EAGVVQSPRYKIIEKKQPVAFWCNPISGHNTLYWYLQNLGQGPELLIRYENEEAVDDSQLPKDRFSAERLKGVDSTLKIQPAELGDSAVYLCASSPGTANTGELFFGEGSRLTVL.

CDR3 sequence reads: CASSLRPSGNTIYF. CDR3 sequence (DNA): TGTGCCAGCAGTCTCAGACCCTCTGGAAACACCATATATTTT. This chain links TRBV27 with TRBJ1-3; no clear D. CDR3 size: 14 residues. Germline-derived CDR1 and CDR2 are MNHEY and SMNVEV (reference sequence). Trimming took 5 bases from V and 0 from J, leaving 8 bases between them.

This clone has more than one count but fewer than ten. The J gene is TRBJ1-3, the V gene TRBV28; no clear D gene. The CDR3 has 15 amino acids. The V gene's germline CDR1 is MDHEN and CDR2 SYDVKM. Between the trimmed V and J ends, which lost 7 bases and 0 bases, there was a span of 13 bases. This chain's CDR3 is CASTKRTGSGNTIYF. In nucleotides, the CDR3 is TGTGCCAGCACCAAAAGGACGGGCTCTGGAAACACCATATATTTT. Drawing the rest from reference TRBV28 and TRBJ1-3, the complete variable domain is DVKVTQSSRYLVKRTGEKVFLECVQDMDHENMFWYRQDPGLGLRLIYFSYDVKMKEKGDIPEGYSVSREKKERFSLILESASTNQTSMYLCASTKRTGSGNTIYFGEGSWLTVV.

V usage is TRBV29-1 and J usage is TRBJ1-3, with D possibly being TRBD1 (5 bases). The CDR3 loop spans 14 amino acids. V lost 7 bases to trimming and J lost 8 bases, with 21 bases between them. Germline CDR1 reads SQVTM; CDR2 reads ANQGSEA. The CDR3: CSAGGGEEGYTIYF. The CDR3 region has the DNA TGCAGCGCCGGTGGGGGGGAGGAAGGATACACCATATATTTT.

V gene TRBV28 combines with J gene TRBJ2-1; D is undetermined. V lost 2 bases, J lost 8 bases, and 13 bases lay in between. Germline V lookup: CDR1 MDHEN, CDR2 SYDVKM. The CDR3 runs to 14 residues. CDR3 region: CASSLMDGLDEQFF. DNA of the CDR3: TGTGCCAGCAGTTTAATGGACGGATTAGATGAGCAGTTCTTC.

J is TRBJ2-3 and V is TRBV24-1; 10 bases agree with TRBD1. The CDR3 consists of 14 residues. Germline V gives CDR1 KGHDR, CDR2 SFDVKD. V trimming: 7 bases; J trimming: 3 bases; junction bases outside the gene matches: 3. CDR3 nucleotides: TGTGCCACCAGGGGGACAGGGGTTACAGATACGCAGTATTTT. This encodes CATRGTGVTDTQYF.

The chain uses TRBV27 and TRBJ1-2; 7 positions match TRBD1. The CDR3 runs 15 residues. Germline V gives CDR1 MNHEY, CDR2 SMNVEV (reference sequence). Trimming at V came to 2 bases and at J to 0 bases, leaving 3 bases not matched to a gene. CDR3 residues: CASSLGDSSNYGYTF. CDR3 nucleotides: TGTGCCAGCAGTTTAGGGGACAGCTCTAACTATGGCTACACCTTC.

The chain carries TRBV27 and TRBJ1-3; no firm D call. V was shortened by 3 bases and J by 2 bases, with 11 bases between the two germline ends. The CDR3 extends over 15 amino acids. In germline, CDR1 is MNHEY, CDR2 SMNVEV (reference sequence). The CDR3 spells CASSFSLSTGNTIYF. The CDR3 DNA sequence: TGTGCCAGCAGTTTCTCTCTGTCAACTGGAAACACCATATATTTT.

The CDR3 spells CAWGNPITYEQYF. In DNA form, the CDR3 reads TGTGCCTGGGGAAATCCTATCACCTACGAGCAGTACTTC. The chain uses TRBV30 and TRBJ2-7; D gene uncertain. The V end was cut by 5 bases, the J end by 2 bases, with 13 bases between. The CDR3 length is 13 residues. Germline CDR1 is GTSNPN and CDR2 is SVGIG (reference sequence).

V and J are TRBV7-9 and TRBJ1-1, with 8 nucleotides matching TRBD1. In germline, CDR1 is SEHNR, CDR2 FQNEAQ (reference sequence). The trim removed 5 bases at V and 5 bases at J, leaving 7 bases unmatched. The CDR3 length is 14 residues. The CDR3, as DNA: TGTGCCAGCAGCCCCGGACAGGGTGAAACTGAAGCTTTCTTT. Translated, it gives CASSPGQGETEAFF.

V is TRBV9 and J is TRBJ2-5; 7 nucleotides match TRBD1. Germline loops: CDR1 SGDLS, CDR2 YYNGEE. The CDR3 is 14 amino acids. V lost 3 bases, J lost 7 bases, and 9 bases stayed unmatched. The DNA of the CDR3 is TGTGCCAGCAGCGCCCGAGACAGGGCGGGGACCCAGTACTTC. The encoded protein is CASSARDRAGTQYF.

V and J are TRBV5-5 and TRBJ2-2; D call uncertain. The CDR3 has 15 amino acids. Trimming took 1 base from V and 0 from J, leaving 7 bases between them. Per the germline V gene, CDR1 is SGHKS and CDR2 is YYEKEE (reference sequence). CDR3 sequence (DNA): TGTGCCAGCAGCTTGCTGGGTTCGAACACCGGGGAGCTGTTTTTT. It translates to CASSLLGSNTGELFF.

This rearrangement joins TRBV7-2 to TRBJ1-5; 8 positions match TRBD1. The CDR3 runs 17 residues. Trimming took 3 bases from V and 4 from J; bases not matched to a gene: 11. In germline, CDR1 is SGHTA, CDR2 FQGNSA. The CDR3 reads CASSFGPGGLRNQPQHF. The CDR3 DNA reads as TGTGCCAGCAGCTTTGGGCCAGGGGGCTTGAGGAATCAGCCCCAGCATTTT.

V gene TRBV6-5 combines with J gene TRBJ2-1; TRBD2 aligns across 11 bases. Germline CDR1 is MNHEY and CDR2 is SVGAGI. Trimming removed 7 bases from V and 6 bases from J; junction bases left unmatched: 5. CDR3 size: 14 residues. The CDR3 coding sequence is TGTGCCAGCATAGGACTAGCGGGCCCCAATGAGCAGTTCTTC. Protein product: CASIGLAGPNEQFF.

This clone was found a few times. The chain recombines TRBV7-9 with TRBJ2-7, with D perhaps matching TRBD1 or TRBD2 (5 bases each). This CDR3 has 16 residues. Deletions cut 0 bases from V and 5 bases from J, with 17 bases between. Germline CDR1 SEHNR, CDR2 FQNEAQ (reference sequence). CDR3 nucleotides: TGTGCCAGCAGCTTAGCCGCAACTGGGACCGGCGACGAGCAGTACTTC. Protein: CASSLAATGTGDEQYF.

The chain combines TRBV27 with TRBJ1-1, with unresolved D. This CDR3 region has 14 residues. The germline V gene has CDR1 MNHEY and CDR2 SMNVEV (reference sequence). The V and J ends lost 2 bases and 6 bases respectively, with 13 bases between them. The CDR3 sequence: CASSLGGLASEAFF. The CDR3 coding sequence is TGTGCCAGCAGTTTAGGCGGGCTGGCTTCTGAAGCTTTCTTT.

This CDR3 reads CAAGGGLETQYF. DNA of the CDR3: TGTGCCGCCGGGGGGGGATTGGAGACCCAGTACTTC. The chain recombines TRBV19 with TRBJ2-5; 8 bases match TRBD2. Germline loops: CDR1 LNHDA, CDR2 SQIVND (reference sequence). V dropped 11 bases and J dropped 5; count of bases not matched to a gene: 7. The CDR3 spans 12 residues.

The chain couples TRBV5-1 to TRBJ1-4, with 7 bases lining up with TRBD1. The CDR3 spans 13 residues. CDR1 SGHRS and CDR2 YFSETQ come from the germline V gene. The J segment lost 6 bases and the V segment lost 4 bases, leaving 3 bases of the junction unmatched. The CDR3 sequence: CASSPQGDEKLFF. The CDR3 coding sequence is TGCGCCAGCAGCCCGCAGGGGGATGAAAAACTGTTTTTT.

The chain employs TRBV9 and TRBJ2-1; perhaps D is TRBD1 or TRBD2 (5 bases each). Germline lookup yields CDR1 SGDLS and CDR2 YYNGEE. The V end was cut by 2 bases, the J end by 10 bases, with 16 bases between. The CDR3 contains 14 residues. The CDR3 DNA follows: TGTGCCAGCAGCGTCGGGACCCCCGGCGCGGAGCAGTTCTTC. Its protein is CASSVGTPGAEQFF.

The chain employs TRBV7-9 and TRBJ1-2; D is uncertain. The CDR3 totals 14 residues. Trimming took 5 bases from V and 0 from J, leaving 10 bases between them. The germline gives CDR1 SEHNR, CDR2 FQNEAQ (reference sequence). The CDR3 region has the DNA TGTGCCAGCAGCGTCGGGCTTCCTAACTATGGCTACACCTTC. It encodes CASSVGLPNYGYTF.

V is TRBV19 and J is TRBJ1-6, with D maybe TRBD1 (5 bases). The V gene lost 6 bases and the J gene lost 7 bases, with 19 bases spanning the gap. The length of the CDR3 is 16 residues. Germline-derived CDR1 and CDR2 are LNHDA and SQIVND (reference sequence). The CDR3 DNA follows: TGTGCCAGTAGAGAGGGGTCGGGGATGGGGAATTCACCCCTCCACTTT. Its translation is CASREGSGMGNSPLHF.

This sequence joins TRBV3-1 (or the pseudogene TRBV3-2) and TRBJ2-1; a possible D gene is TRBD2 (7 bases). Germline lookup yields CDR1 LGHDT and CDR2 YNNKEL (reference sequence). Trimming left V 4 bases short and J 12 bases short, with 25 bases between. The CDR3 length is 16 residues. CDR3 protein: CASSLTSSGGGWGQFF. The CDR3 nucleotides are TGTGCCAGCAGCCTCACTTCTAGCGGAGGGGGGTGGGGGCAGTTCTTC.

The chain has TRBV5-5 and TRBJ1-6; D possibly corresponds to TRBD1 (5 bases). Germline V gives CDR1 SGHKS, CDR2 YYEKEE (reference sequence). CDR3 size: 15 residues. The V end lost 5 bases, the J end lost 10 bases, and 19 bases lay between the germline ends. CDR3 nucleotides: TGTGCCAGCAGGGACATTGTGGGAATGGACTCACCCCTCCACTTT. This encodes CASRDIVGMDSPLHF.

This clone was recorded only once. The V call is TRBV2, the J call TRBJ2-7; D might be TRBD1 (5 bases). The CDR3 covers 15 residues. Germline loops: CDR1 SNHLY, CDR2 FYNNEI. Between the trimmed V and J ends, which lost 6 bases and 0 bases, there was a span of 15 bases. In DNA form, the CDR3 reads TGTGCCAGCAGGCCGACAGCCTCAGCCTCCTACGAGCAGTACTTC. Translation gives CASRPTASASYEQYF.

The V and J genes are TRBV7-6 and TRBJ2-5; TRBD2 aligns across 9 bases. Germline CDR1 and CDR2: SGHVS and FNYEAQ. The CDR3 is 18 residues long. V lost 2 bases, J lost 1 base, and 11 bases stayed unmatched. CDR3: CASSLSLAGPPFQETQYF. The CDR3 DNA reads as TGTGCCAGCAGCTTAAGCCTAGCGGGACCCCCGTTCCAAGAGACCCAGTACTTC.

This chain joins TRBV5-1 and TRBJ1-1; D is perhaps TRBD1 (6 bases). V lost 4 bases to trimming and J lost 3 bases, with 16 bases between them. CDR3 length equals 15 residues. Germline CDR1 SGHRS, CDR2 YFSETQ. CDR3 loop: CASSDSLQGDTEAFF. The CDR3 DNA follows: TGCGCCAGCAGCGATAGCCTACAGGGTGACACTGAAGCTTTCTTT.